Sequencing of this TCR beta chain was carried out in a study of T cell repertoires in cytomegalovirus infection. About the study: An indication of both CMV infection and matching HLA type came from public TCR beta signatures.

Regarding the study as a whole: HLA-C-restricted, CMV-specific TCR beta clonotypes were dominant ex vivo.

This clonotype was seen a handful of times. Antigen unknown. Trimming removed 0 bases from V and 3 bases from J, with 21 bases in between. The CDR3 covers 19 residues. Germline CDR1 SGHDT, CDR2 YYEEEE. TCRdb redid the calling of the reads with MiXCR, one entry per CDR3 protein. The table records more than 650,000 distinct CDR3 sequences, 35% of them present only once. The TCR originated in a human donor in good health (CMV status not recorded). Some clones in this sample may be carry-over from other donors' samples. The sample comprised PBMCs. The rearrangement uses TRBV5-6 and TRBJ2-2, with D perhaps matching TRBD2 (6 bases). Here the CDR3 reads CASSLVIRRGREDTGELFF. CDR3 DNA sequence: TGTGCCAGCAGCTTGGTGATACGGCGGGGAAGGGAGGACACCGGGGAGCTGTTTTTT.